A single sample is the source of the 29 T cell receptor beta chains below, sequenced in a study of cytomegalovirus exposure and HLA in healthy donors. Method: immunoSEQ multiplex PCR; TCRdb's copy keeps in-frame clones and lacks some. This table has 65,000 or so clones, approximately 94% appearing once. The sample was PBMCs. The receptors stem from a man aged 18 to 29 in good health and CMV-seropositive.

V usage is TRBV7-9 and J usage is TRBJ1-5; 9 nucleotides agree with TRBD1. The trim removed 4 bases at V and 2 bases at J, leaving 3 bases unmatched. Germline values: CDR1 SEHNR, CDR2 FQNEAQ (reference sequence). There are 15 residues in the CDR3. CDR3 coding DNA: TGTGCCAGCAGCTCGGGACAGGGTGGCAATCAGCCCCAGCATTTT. The encoded protein is CASSSGQGGNQPQHF.

This clone showed up just a few times. The chain is built from TRBV9 and TRBJ2-7, with 8 bases that match TRBD1. V lost 4 bases, J lost 4 bases, and 13 bases stayed unmatched. The germline CDR1 and CDR2 sequences are SGDLS and YYNGEE. There are 16 residues in the CDR3. As DNA, the CDR3 is TGTGCCAGCAGCCCGAACGCAGGACAGGGTCTTTACGAGCAGTACTTC. It encodes CASSPNAGQGLYEQYF.

The CDR3 bases are TGCGCCAGCAGCATCGGACAGGGAGAGGCACCTTTCTTT. As protein: CASSIGQGEAPFF. The V gene is TRBV5-1, the J gene TRBJ1-1, with TRBD1 identical over 8 bases. The CDR3 extends over 13 amino acids. The V gene's germline CDR1 is SGHRS and CDR2 YFSETQ. With 4 bases clipped from V and 12 bases from J, the junction kept 11 bases outside the gene matches.

This chain links TRBV6-5 with TRBJ2-2, with D unresolved. The CDR3 has 13 amino acids. Trimming cost V 6 bases and J 7 bases, with 12 bases left between them. CDR1 and CDR2 from the germline V gene are MNHEY and SVGAGI. CDR3 in DNA: TGTGCCAGCAGCCAGGTGGGCAACGGGGAGCTGTTTTTT. It specifies CASSQVGNGELFF.

This clone appeared a single time. This chain links TRBV7-9 with TRBJ2-3; D might be TRBD1 (6 bases). The germline V gene has CDR1 SEHNR and CDR2 FQNEAQ (reference sequence). The length of the CDR3 is 19 residues. The germline V and J ends were trimmed by 7 bases and 3 bases, with 29 bases remaining between them. The CDR3 loop is CASTYLTLRDTDRTDTQYF. CDR3 bases: TGTGCCAGCACCTACCTCACCCTACGGGACACAGATAGAACAGATACGCAGTATTTT.

V usage is TRBV4-1 and J usage is TRBJ1-2; perhaps TRBD1 as D (5 bases). The CDR3 covers 18 residues. With 1 base removed from V and 5 bases from J, the gap between germline ends came to 23 bases. Germline V CDR1 and CDR2: MGHRA, YSYEKL. This chain's CDR3 is CASSQVGGVRPRRYGYTF. The CDR3 region has the DNA TGCGCCAGCAGCCAAGTGGGGGGGGTAAGACCCCGGAGGTATGGCTACACCTTC.

The chain uses TRBV27 and TRBJ2-5; 7 nucleotides agree with TRBD1. In germline, CDR1 is MNHEY, CDR2 SMNVEV (reference sequence). CDR3 size: 19 residues. Germline trimming cut 5 bases from V and 1 base from J; bases unmatched to any gene: 19. This CDR3 reads CASSSTVGQRVGGQETQYF. In nucleotides, the CDR3 is TGTGCCAGCAGTAGCACCGTGGGACAGAGGGTAGGGGGCCAAGAGACCCAGTACTTC.

The CDR3 nucleotides are TGCGCCAGCAGCTTGATACTAGCGGGAGGGGTCGACGAGCAGTACTTC. This gives the protein CASSLILAGGVDEQYF. The chain links TRBV5-1 to TRBJ2-7; 13 bases are a match to TRBD2. The V and J ends lost 1 base and 5 bases, in that order; junction bases with no gene match: 6. The CDR3 runs 16 residues. CDR1 and CDR2 (germline): SGHRS, YFSETQ.

J is TRBJ2-5 and V is TRBV6-1; the match to TRBD2 covers 11 bases. Germline CDR1 MNHNS, CDR2 SASEGT. With V trimmed by 7 bases and J by 4 bases, 8 bases remained unmatched. CDR3 length equals 15 residues. The CDR3 region is CASTLLAGVGETQYF. The CDR3 region has the DNA TGTGCCAGCACCTTACTAGCGGGAGTGGGAGAGACCCAGTACTTC.

The V call is TRBV28, the J call TRBJ1-6; 8 bases are a match to TRBD1. V trimming: 7 bases; J trimming: 10 bases; junction bases outside the gene matches: 15. The CDR3 is 16 amino acids. CDR1 is MDHEN and CDR2 is SYDVKM in the germline V gene. This chain's CDR3 is CASIGAGGIARSPLHF. As DNA, the CDR3 is TGTGCCAGCATCGGGGCAGGGGGCATCGCCAGGTCACCCCTCCACTTT.

This chain connects TRBV6-1 to TRBJ2-7; D remains unclear. This CDR3 comprises 14 residues. The V and J ends lost 5 bases and 4 bases respectively, with 15 bases between them. Per germline, CDR1 MNHNS and CDR2 SASEGT. DNA of the CDR3: TGTGCCAGCAGTTTAGAGTCCACTAATTACGAGCAGTACTTC. Translated, it gives CASSLESTNYEQYF.

This chain links TRBV29-1 with TRBJ2-3, with D perhaps TRBD2 (7 bases). V lost 0 bases to trimming and J lost 6 bases, with 10 bases between them. Germline CDR1 and CDR2: SQVTM and ANQGSEA. The CDR3 is made up of 13 amino acids. CDR3 DNA: TGCAGCGTTGAAGAGGGGGGGCGGGATACGCAGTATTTT. Amino acid sequence: CSVEEGGRDTQYF.

The chain employs TRBV30 and TRBJ1-1; TRBD1 agrees at 7 bases. V dropped 4 bases and J dropped 5; count of bases not matched to a gene: 10. This CDR3 has 14 residues. CDR1 and CDR2 (germline): GTSNPN, SVGIG (reference sequence). The CDR3, as DNA: TGTGCCTGGAAAGACAGGGTTCAGGTTACTGAAGCTTTCTTT. Translated, it gives CAWKDRVQVTEAFF. Full variable domain (remainder filled in from reference TRBV30 and TRBJ1-1): SQTIHQWPATLVQPVGSPLSLECTVEGTSNPNLYWYRQAAGRGLQLLFYSVGIGQISSEVPQNLSASRPQDRQFILSSKKLLLSDSGFYLCAWKDRVQVTEAFFGQGTRLTVV.

V and J are TRBV11-2 and TRBJ1-2; the match to TRBD1 covers 9 bases. The CDR3 extends over 15 amino acids. Germline values: CDR1 SGHAT, CDR2 FQNNGV. Losses at the gene ends were 3 bases for V and 2 bases for J; bases not matched to a gene: 4. The CDR3 is CASSFRDRANYGYTF. The CDR3 nucleotides read TGTGCCAGCAGCTTCCGGGACAGGGCAAACTATGGCTACACCTTC. Filled out from reference TRBV11-2 and TRBJ1-2, the complete variable domain reads EAGVAQSPRYKIIEKRQSVAFWCNPISGHATLYWYQQILGQGPKLLIQFQNNGVVDDSQLPKDRFSAERLKGVDSTLKIQPAKLEDSAVYLCASSFRDRANYGYTFGSGTRLTVV.

The J gene is TRBJ2-7, the V gene TRBV29-1; 7 nucleotides match TRBD1. V trimming: 4 bases; J trimming: 3 bases; junction bases outside the gene matches: 3. Looked up from germline, CDR1 is SQVTM and CDR2 is ANQGSEA. The CDR3 totals 12 residues. CDR3 amino acids: CSVGAGGYEQYF. The CDR3 DNA reads TGCAGCGTTGGGGCAGGGGGCTACGAGCAGTACTTC.

The gene calls are TRBV19 and TRBJ1-2; D gene uncertain. Per germline, CDR1 LNHDA and CDR2 SQIVND (reference sequence). V lost 3 bases and J lost 10, with 15 bases in between. This CDR3 spans 13 amino acids. The CDR3 DNA reads TGTGCCAGTAGTATTCCGGCAGGCCTTGACTACACCTTC. Amino acids: CASSIPAGLDYTF. Combining the CDR3 with reference TRBV19 and TRBJ1-2 gives the whole variable domain DGGITQSPKYLFRKEGQNVTLSCEQNLNHDAMYWYRQDPGQGLRLIYYSQIVNDFQKGDIAEGYSVSREKKESFPLTVTSAQKNPTAFYLCASSIPAGLDYTFGSGTRLTVV.

The chain recombines TRBV11-2 with TRBJ1-3, with D tentatively TRBD1 (6 bases). The V end was cut by 0 bases, the J end by 1 base, with 13 bases between. The CDR3 loop spans 17 amino acids. The germline gives CDR1 SGHAT, CDR2 FQNNGV. The CDR3 sequence: CASSLEQGGRSGNTIYF. CDR3 DNA: TGTGCCAGCAGCTTAGAACAGGGAGGGCGATCTGGAAACACCATATATTTT.

J is TRBJ1-4 and V is TRBV28, with 8 bases identical to TRBD1. This CDR3 is built from 17 residues. V was pared by 6 bases and J by 4 bases, with 13 bases of the junction left unmatched. Germline V gene lookup returns CDR1 MDHEN and CDR2 SYDVKM. CDR3 in DNA: TGTGCCAGCAGCCCTCGGGTCCGACAGGGGATTAATGAAAAACTGTTTTTT. Amino acid sequence: CASSPRVRQGINEKLFF. The full variable domain, in which reference TRBV28 and TRBJ1-4 provide the parts outside the CDR3, is DVKVTQSSRYLVKRTGEKVFLECVQDMDHENMFWYRQDPGLGLRLIYFSYDVKMKEKGDIPEGYSVSREKKERFSLILESASTNQTSMYLCASSPRVRQGINEKLFFGSGTQLSVL.

In its sample, this clone was seen once. V is TRBV9 and J is TRBJ2-2; D possibly corresponds to TRBD2 (6 bases). The germline gives CDR1 SGDLS, CDR2 YYNGEE. V lost 1 base, J lost 5 bases, and 12 bases lay in between. The CDR3 has 15 amino acids. The CDR3: CASSVRDSRTGELFF. The DNA for the CDR3 is TGTGCCAGCAGCGTACGGGACTCGAGGACCGGGGAGCTGTTTTTT.

The chain carries TRBV5-8 and TRBJ2-7; 10 bases map to TRBD1. The CDR3 sequence is 16 residues long. Germline CDR1 is SGHTS and CDR2 is YDEGEE. With V trimmed by 1 base and J by 6 bases, 10 bases remained unmatched. As DNA, the CDR3 is TGTGCCAGCAGCTTGTTCATCGGGACAGGGGCCTCCGAGCAGTACTTC. The encoded protein is CASSLFIGTGASEQYF.

On this clone: At one end the junction does not follow the germline gene, possibly because of a read error. The chain links TRBV5-1 to TRBJ1-2, with 8 bases lining up with TRBD1. There are 15 residues in the CDR3. The germline gives CDR1 SGHRS, CDR2 YFSETQ. The CDR3 DNA reads TGCGTCAGCAGCTTAGGACAGGGCATTAACTATGGCTACACCTTC. Translation gives CVSSLGQGINYGYTF.

The chain couples TRBV28 to TRBJ2-2; D perhaps matches TRBD1 (5 bases). The CDR3 sequence is 16 residues long. The V gene's germline CDR1 is MDHEN and CDR2 SYDVKM. The V end lost 5 bases, the J end lost 3 bases, and 16 bases lay between the germline ends. CDR3 DNA sequence: TGTGCCAGCAGTCCAACTGGACAAGGGCACACCGGGGAGCTGTTTTTT. It yields the protein CASSPTGQGHTGELFF.

The chain uses TRBV2 and TRBJ1-1, with TRBD1 as a possible D gene (5 bases). The germline CDR1 and CDR2 sequences are SNHLY and FYNNEI. V lost 8 bases and J lost 5, with 6 bases in between. The CDR3 spans 10 residues. The CDR3 reads CASGGTEAFF. CDR3 nucleotides: TGTGCCAGCGGGGGGACTGAAGCTTTCTTT.

The chain links TRBV7-8 to TRBJ2-3; 9 bases line up with TRBD2. Unmatched junction bases numbered 16, after V lost 5 bases and J lost 1 base. The germline CDR1 and CDR2 sequences are SGHVS and FQNEAQ. CDR3 length equals 19 residues. The CDR3 is CASSPGWREGRAGTDTQYF. CDR3 nucleotides: TGTGCCAGCAGCCCCGGTTGGCGGGAGGGCCGTGCGGGCACAGATACGCAGTATTTT. The complete variable domain, with remaining parts taken from reference TRBV7-8 and TRBJ2-3, reads GAGVSQSPRYKVAKRGQDVALRCDPISGHVSLFWYQQALGQGPEFLTYFQNEAQLDKSGLPSDRFFAERPEGSVSTLKIQRTQQEDSAVYLCASSPGWREGRAGTDTQYFGPGTRLTVL.

The V gene is TRBV2, the J gene TRBJ1-4, with 9 bases lining up with TRBD1. From germline, CDR1 is SNHLY and CDR2 FYNNEI. Germline trimming cut 7 bases from V and 8 bases from J; bases unmatched to any gene: 5. This CDR3 comprises 13 residues. CDR3 DNA sequence: TGTGCCAGCAAAAGGACAGGGGACGAAAAACTGTTTTTT. Residues: CASKRTGDEKLFF.

The chain has TRBV5-1 and TRBJ2-1; TRBD1 matches at 10 bases. The V segment lost 4 bases and the J segment 14 bases; nucleotides outside the gene matches: 9. Germline V gene data show CDR1 as SGHRS and CDR2 as YFSETQ. The CDR3 has 13 residues. CDR3 protein: CASSPWDRGSEFF. CDR3 DNA: TGCGCCAGCAGCCCCTGGGACAGGGGTTCCGAGTTCTTC.

The chain links TRBV29-1 to TRBJ2-1; 10 nucleotides line up with TRBD2. Germline lookup yields CDR1 SQVTM and CDR2 ANQGSEA. CDR3 length: 20 residues. The junction had 22 bases not matched to a gene; V was cut back by 0 bases and J by 8 bases. CDR3 bases: TGCAGCGTTGAAGATTCCGGGGGTAGCGGGGGGCTTAGGGTTTGGGATGAGCAGTTCTTC. It is translated as CSVEDSGGSGGLRVWDEQFF.

Only one count was recorded for this clone. This chain's CDR3 is CASSSSRLLATDTQYF. In nucleotides, the CDR3 is TGTGCCAGCAGCTCAAGCCGGCTACTAGCGACAGATACGCAGTATTTT. The gene calls are TRBV7-8 and TRBJ2-3; 7 positions agree with TRBD2. The CDR3 spans 16 residues. Trimming at V came to 4 bases and at J to 3 bases, leaving 10 bases not matched to a gene. CDR1 is SGHVS and CDR2 is FQNEAQ in the germline V gene.

The chain couples TRBV11-2 to TRBJ2-1; perhaps TRBD1 as D (6 bases). CDR3 length: 14 amino acids. Germline CDR1 is SGHAT and CDR2 is FQNNGV. The germline V and J ends were trimmed by 3 bases and 4 bases, with 10 bases remaining between them. DNA for the CDR3: TGTGCCAGCAGCTTGTTCACAGGGTACAATGAGCAGTTCTTC. Translated: CASSLFTGYNEQFF.